The TCR beta chain described here comes from a study of identical twins. Via MiXCR, TCRdb re-called the 5' RACE reads, giving one row per CDR3 protein. The sample gives fewer than 650,000 distinct CDR3 sequences, under 8.5% of which show up once; 1.6% is in the top ten. This clonotype appeared a few times. Germline values: CDR1 MNHEY, CDR2 SVGEGT. CDR3 length: 14 residues. V dropped 8 bases and J dropped 1; count of bases not matched to a gene: 4. This sample also belongs to another study, concerning yellow fever vaccine responses in identical twins.

The receptor's source is a woman between 18 and 29 years old in good health. J is TRBJ2-7 and V is TRBV6-2 or TRBV6-3, with 11 bases lining up with TRBD2. Sequences were obtained from PBMCs. The CDR3 region has the DNA TGTGCCAGCCTTAGCGGGAGGGGATCCTACGAGCAGTACTTC. It encodes CASLSGRGSYEQYF.